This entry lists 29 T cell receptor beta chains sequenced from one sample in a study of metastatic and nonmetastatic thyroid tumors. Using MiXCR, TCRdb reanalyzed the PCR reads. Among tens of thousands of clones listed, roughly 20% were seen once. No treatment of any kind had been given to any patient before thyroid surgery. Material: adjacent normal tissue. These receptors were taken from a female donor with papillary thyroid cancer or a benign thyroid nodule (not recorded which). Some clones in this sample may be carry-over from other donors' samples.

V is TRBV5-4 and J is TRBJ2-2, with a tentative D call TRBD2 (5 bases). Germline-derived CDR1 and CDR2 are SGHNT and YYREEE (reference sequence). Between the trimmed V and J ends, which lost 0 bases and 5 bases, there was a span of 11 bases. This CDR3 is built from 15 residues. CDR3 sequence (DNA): TGTGCCAGCAGCTTGGTGGGAGCAGTTACCGGGGAGCTGTTTTTT. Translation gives CASSLVGAVTGELFF.

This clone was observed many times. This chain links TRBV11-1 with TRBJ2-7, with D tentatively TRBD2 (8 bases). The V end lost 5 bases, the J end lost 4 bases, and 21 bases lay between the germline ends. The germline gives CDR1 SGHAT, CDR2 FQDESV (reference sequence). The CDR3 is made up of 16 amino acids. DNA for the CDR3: TGTGCCAGCAGCCGGGGAACGGGAGGGGGCGCGTACGAGCAGTACTTC. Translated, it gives CASSRGTGGGAYEQYF. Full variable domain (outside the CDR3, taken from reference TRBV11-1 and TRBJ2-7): EAEVAQSPRYKITEKSQAVAFWCDPISGHATLYWYRQILGQGPELLVQFQDESVVDDSQLPKDRFSAERLKGVDSTLKIQPAELGDSAMYLCASSRGTGGGAYEQYFGPGTRLTVT.

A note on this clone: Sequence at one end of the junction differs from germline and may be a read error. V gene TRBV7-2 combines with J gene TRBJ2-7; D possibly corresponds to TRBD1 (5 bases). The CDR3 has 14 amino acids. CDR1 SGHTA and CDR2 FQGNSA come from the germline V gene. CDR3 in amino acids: CASSLGLGHYEKYF. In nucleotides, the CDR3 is TGTGCCAGCAGCTTAGGGCTGGGGCACTACGAGAAGTACTTC.

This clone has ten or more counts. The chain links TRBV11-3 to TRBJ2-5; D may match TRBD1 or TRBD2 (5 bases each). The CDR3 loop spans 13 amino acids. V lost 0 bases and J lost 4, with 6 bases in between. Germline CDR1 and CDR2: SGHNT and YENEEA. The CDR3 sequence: CASSLDGTETQYF. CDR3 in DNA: TGTGCCAGCAGCTTAGATGGGACAGAGACCCAGTACTTC.

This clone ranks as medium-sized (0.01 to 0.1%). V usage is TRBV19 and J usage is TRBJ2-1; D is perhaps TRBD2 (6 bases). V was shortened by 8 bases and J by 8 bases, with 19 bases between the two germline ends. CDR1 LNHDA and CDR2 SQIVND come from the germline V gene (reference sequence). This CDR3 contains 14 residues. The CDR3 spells CASSPNLKRDEQFF. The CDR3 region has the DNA TGTGCCAGTTCACCAAACCTCAAGCGGGATGAGCAGTTCTTC.

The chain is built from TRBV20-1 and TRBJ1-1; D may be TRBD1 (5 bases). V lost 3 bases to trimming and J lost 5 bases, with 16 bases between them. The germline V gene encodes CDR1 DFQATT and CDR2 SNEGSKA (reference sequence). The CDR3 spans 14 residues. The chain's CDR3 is CSARAQGGWTEAFF. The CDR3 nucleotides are TGCAGTGCTAGGGCCCAGGGAGGATGGACTGAAGCTTTCTTT.

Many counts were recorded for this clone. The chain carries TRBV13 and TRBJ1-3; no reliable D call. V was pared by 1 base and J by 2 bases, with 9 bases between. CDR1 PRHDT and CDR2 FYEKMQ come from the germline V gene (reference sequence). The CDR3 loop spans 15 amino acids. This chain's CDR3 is CASSLEAGTGNTIYF. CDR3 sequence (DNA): TGTGCCAGCAGCTTAGAGGCAGGTACTGGAAACACCATATATTTT.

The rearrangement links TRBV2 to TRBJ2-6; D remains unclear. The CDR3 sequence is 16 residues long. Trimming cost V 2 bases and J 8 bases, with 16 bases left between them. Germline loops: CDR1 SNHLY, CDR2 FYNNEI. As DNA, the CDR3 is TGTGCCAGCAGTGAACTCCGCGGCGCCTGGTCCAACGTCCTGACTTTC. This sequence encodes CASSELRGAWSNVLTF.

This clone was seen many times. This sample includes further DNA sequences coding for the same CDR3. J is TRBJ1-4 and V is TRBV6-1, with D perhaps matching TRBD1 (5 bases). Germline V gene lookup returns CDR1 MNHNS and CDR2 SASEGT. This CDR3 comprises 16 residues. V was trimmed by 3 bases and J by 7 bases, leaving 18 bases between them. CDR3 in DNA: TGTGCCAGCAGTGAGTACGCACTCCTCGGGGGTGAAAAACTGTTTTTT. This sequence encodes CASSEYALLGGEKLFF.

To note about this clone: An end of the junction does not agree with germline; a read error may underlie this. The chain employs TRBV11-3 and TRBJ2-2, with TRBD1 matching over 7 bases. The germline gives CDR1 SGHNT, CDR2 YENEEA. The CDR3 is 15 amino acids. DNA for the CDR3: TGTGTCAGCAGCTTAGGACAGGAGAACACCGGGGAGCTGTTTTTT. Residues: CVSSLGQENTGELFF.

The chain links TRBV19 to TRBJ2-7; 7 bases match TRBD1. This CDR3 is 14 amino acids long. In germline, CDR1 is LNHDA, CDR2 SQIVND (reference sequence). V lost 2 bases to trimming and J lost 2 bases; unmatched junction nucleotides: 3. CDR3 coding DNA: TGTGCCAGTAGTATAAGGGGACAGACCTACGAGCAGTACTTC. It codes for CASSIRGQTYEQYF.

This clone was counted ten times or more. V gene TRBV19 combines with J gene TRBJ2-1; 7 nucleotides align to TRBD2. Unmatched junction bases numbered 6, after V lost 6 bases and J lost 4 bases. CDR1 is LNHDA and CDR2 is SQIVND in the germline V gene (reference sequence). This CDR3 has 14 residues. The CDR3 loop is CASRGTNGYNEQFF. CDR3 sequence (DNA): TGTGCCAGTAGGGGGACTAACGGATACAATGAGCAGTTCTTC. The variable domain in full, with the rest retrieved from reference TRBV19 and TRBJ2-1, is DGGITQSPKYLFRKEGQNVTLSCEQNLNHDAMYWYRQDPGQGLRLIYYSQIVNDFQKGDIAEGYSVSREKKESFPLTVTSAQKNPTAFYLCASRGTNGYNEQFFGPGTRLTVL.

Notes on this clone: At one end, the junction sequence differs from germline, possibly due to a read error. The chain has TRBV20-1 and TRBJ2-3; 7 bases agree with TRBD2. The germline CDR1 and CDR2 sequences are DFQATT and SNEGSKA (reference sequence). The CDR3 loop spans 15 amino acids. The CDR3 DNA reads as TGCAGTGCTAGATATCCCCGACTAGCCACAGATATGCAGTATTTT. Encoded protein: CSARYPRLATDMQYF.

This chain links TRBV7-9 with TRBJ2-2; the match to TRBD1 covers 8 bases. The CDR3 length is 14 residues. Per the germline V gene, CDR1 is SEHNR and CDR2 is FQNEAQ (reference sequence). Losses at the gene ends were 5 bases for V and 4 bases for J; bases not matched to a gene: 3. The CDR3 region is CASSQGATTGELFF. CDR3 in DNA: TGTGCCAGCAGCCAGGGGGCTACCACCGGGGAGCTGTTTTTT.

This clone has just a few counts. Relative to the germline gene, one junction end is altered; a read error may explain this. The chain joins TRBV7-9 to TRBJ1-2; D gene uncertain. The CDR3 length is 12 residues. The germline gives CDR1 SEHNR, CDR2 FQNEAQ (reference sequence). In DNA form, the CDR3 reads TGTGCAAGCAGCTTATCGGTGGGCGGCTACACCTTC. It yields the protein CASSLSVGGYTF.

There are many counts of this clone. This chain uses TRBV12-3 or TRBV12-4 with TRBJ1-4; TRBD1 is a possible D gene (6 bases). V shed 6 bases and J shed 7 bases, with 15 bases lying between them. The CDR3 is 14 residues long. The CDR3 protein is CASRDKGGGEKLFF. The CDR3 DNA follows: TGTGCCAGCAGGGATAAGGGGGGTGGTGAAAAACTGTTTTTT.

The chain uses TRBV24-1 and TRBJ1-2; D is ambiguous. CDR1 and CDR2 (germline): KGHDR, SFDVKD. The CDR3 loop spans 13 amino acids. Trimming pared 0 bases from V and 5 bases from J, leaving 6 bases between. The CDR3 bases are TGTGCCACCAGTGATTTGACTACTTATGGCTACACCTTC. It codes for CATSDLTTYGYTF.

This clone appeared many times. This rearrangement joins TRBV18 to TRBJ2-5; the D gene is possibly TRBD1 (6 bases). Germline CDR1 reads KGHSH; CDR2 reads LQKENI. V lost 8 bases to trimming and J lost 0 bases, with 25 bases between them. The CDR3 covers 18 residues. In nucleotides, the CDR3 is TGTGCCAGCCCACTAAACCGAGGGACAAGAAAATACCAAGAGACCCAGTACTTC. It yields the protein CASPLNRGTRKYQETQYF.

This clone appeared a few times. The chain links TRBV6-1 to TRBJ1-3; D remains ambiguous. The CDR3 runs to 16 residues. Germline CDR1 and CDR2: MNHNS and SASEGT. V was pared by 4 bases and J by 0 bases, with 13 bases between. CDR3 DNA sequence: TGTGCCAGCAGTGTTGGGGTCCCTGCCTCTGGAAACACCATATATTTT. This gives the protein CASSVGVPASGNTIYF.

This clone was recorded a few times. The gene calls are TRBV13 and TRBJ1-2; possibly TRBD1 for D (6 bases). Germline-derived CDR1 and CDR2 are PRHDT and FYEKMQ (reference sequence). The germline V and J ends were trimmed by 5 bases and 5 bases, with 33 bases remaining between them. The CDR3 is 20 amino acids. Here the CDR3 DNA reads TGTGCCAGCAGCCCCGCCCCCACAGGGCTATTTAAGATTTGGAGGTATGGCTACACCTTC. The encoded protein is CASSPAPTGLFKIWRYGYTF.

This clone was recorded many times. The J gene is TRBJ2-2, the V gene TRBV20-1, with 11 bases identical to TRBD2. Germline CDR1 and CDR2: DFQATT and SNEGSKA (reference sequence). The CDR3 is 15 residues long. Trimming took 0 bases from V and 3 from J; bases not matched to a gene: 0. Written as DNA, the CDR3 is TGCAGTGCTAGAGATAGCGGGAGGGACACCGGGGAGCTGTTTTTT. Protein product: CSARDSGRDTGELFF.

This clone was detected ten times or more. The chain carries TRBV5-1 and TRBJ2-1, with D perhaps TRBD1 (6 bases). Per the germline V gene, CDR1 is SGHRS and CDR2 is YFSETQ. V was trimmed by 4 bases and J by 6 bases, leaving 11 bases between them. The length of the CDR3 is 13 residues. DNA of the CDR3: TGCGCCAGCAGCCCAGGACAGTCCAATGAGCAGTTCTTC. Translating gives CASSPGQSNEQFF. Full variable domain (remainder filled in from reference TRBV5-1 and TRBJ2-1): KAGVTQTPRYLIKTRGQQVTLSCSPISGHRSVSWYQQTPGQGLQFLFEYFSETQRNKGNFPGRFSGRQFSNSRSEMNVSTLELGDSALYLCASSPGQSNEQFFGPGTRLTVL.

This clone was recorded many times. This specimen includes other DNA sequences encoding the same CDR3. CDR3 residues: CASSLVASGANVLTF. For the CDR3, the DNA is TGTGCCAGCAGCTTAGTGGCGTCAGGGGCCAACGTCCTGACTTTC. The V call is TRBV11-2, the J call TRBJ2-6; D gene unclear. Germline assignment: CDR1 SGHAT and CDR2 FQNNGV. This CDR3 contains 15 residues. V was cut by 1 base and J by 4 bases, with 8 bases left in between.

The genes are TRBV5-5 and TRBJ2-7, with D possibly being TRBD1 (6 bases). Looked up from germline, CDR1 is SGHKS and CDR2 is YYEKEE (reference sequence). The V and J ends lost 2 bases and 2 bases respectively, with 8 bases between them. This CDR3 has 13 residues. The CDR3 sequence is CASSFHRAYEQYF. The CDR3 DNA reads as TGTGCCAGCAGCTTTCACAGGGCCTACGAGCAGTACTTC.

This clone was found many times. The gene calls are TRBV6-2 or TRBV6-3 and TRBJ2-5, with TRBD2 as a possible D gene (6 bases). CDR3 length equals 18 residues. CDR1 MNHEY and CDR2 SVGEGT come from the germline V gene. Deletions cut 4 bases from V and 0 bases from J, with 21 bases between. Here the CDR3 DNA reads TGTGCCAGCAGTTCACTACTAGCAATCGGGTTCGACCAAGAGACCCAGTACTTC. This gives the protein CASSSLLAIGFDQETQYF.

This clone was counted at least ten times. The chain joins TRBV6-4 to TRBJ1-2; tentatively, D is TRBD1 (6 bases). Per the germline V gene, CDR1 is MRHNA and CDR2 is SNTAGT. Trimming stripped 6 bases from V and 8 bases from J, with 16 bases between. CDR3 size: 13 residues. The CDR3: CASSIQGIGGYTF. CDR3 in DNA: TGTGCCAGCAGCATACAGGGAATCGGAGGCTACACCTTC.

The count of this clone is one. The CDR3 sequence is CSARMAIAGGLSSYNEQFF. The CDR3 coding sequence is TGCAGTGCCCGCATGGCGATAGCGGGAGGGCTATCCTCCTACAATGAGCAGTTCTTC. V usage is TRBV20-1 and J usage is TRBJ2-1; 11 bases are shared with TRBD2. Germline CDR1 reads DFQATT; CDR2 reads SNEGSKA (reference sequence). The CDR3 consists of 19 residues. The V segment lost 6 bases and the J segment 0 bases; nucleotides outside the gene matches: 16.

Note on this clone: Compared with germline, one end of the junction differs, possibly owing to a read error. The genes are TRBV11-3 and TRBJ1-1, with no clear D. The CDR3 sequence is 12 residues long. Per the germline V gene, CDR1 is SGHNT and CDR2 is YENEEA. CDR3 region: CASSVTKTEAFF. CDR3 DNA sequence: TGCGCCAGCAGCGTCACGAAAACTGAAGCTTTCTTT.

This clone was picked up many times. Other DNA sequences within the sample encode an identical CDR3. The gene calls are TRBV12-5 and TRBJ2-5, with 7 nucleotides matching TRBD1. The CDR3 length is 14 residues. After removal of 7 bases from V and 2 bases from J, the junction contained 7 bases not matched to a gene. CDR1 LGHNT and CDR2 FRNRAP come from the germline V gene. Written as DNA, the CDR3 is TGTGCTAGTGCCCGAGGGGGCCTACAAGAGACCCAGTACTTC. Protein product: CASARGGLQETQYF. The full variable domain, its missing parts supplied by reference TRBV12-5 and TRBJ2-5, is DARVTQTPRHKVTEMGQEVTMRCQPILGHNTVFWYRQTMMQGLELLAYFRNRAPLDDSGMPKDRFSAEMPDATLATLKIQPSEPRDSAVYFCASARGGLQETQYFGPGTRLLVL.